A single sample gave rise to the 19 T cell receptor beta chains below, sequenced in a study of cytomegalovirus exposure and HLA in healthy donors. The PCR used 60 Vbeta and 13 Jbeta primers. Produced via immunoSEQ multiplex PCR; TCRdb's table is partial and in-frame only. The ten most abundant clones cover 5.5% to 8% of a sample with over 100,000 clones. Sequenced: PBMCs. The receptors were sampled from a man between 35 and 55 years old in good health and CMV-seropositive.

The rearrangement uses TRBV19 and TRBJ2-3; 8 bases line up with TRBD2. This CDR3 has 16 residues. The germline CDR1 and CDR2 sequences are LNHDA and SQIVND (reference sequence). The V segment lost 6 bases and the J segment 7 bases; nucleotides outside the gene matches: 15. The chain's CDR3 is CASSPKGSGSIYTQYF. Written as DNA, the CDR3 is TGTGCCAGTAGCCCGAAGGGGAGCGGGAGTATCTATACGCAGTATTTT.

The chain uses TRBV25-1 and TRBJ2-7; the D gene is possibly TRBD1 (5 bases). Germline-derived CDR1 and CDR2 are MGHDK and SYGVNS. The CDR3 has 12 residues. Trimming removed 6 bases from V and 0 bases from J, with 6 bases in between. The CDR3 DNA follows: TGTGCCAGCAGGGACACCTCCTACGAGCAGTACTTC. Its protein product is CASRDTSYEQYF.

The chain recombines TRBV6-4 with TRBJ2-1, with no clear D. Germline V lookup: CDR1 MRHNA, CDR2 SNTAGT. The CDR3 is 13 amino acids. Deletions cut 4 bases from V and 6 bases from J, with 10 bases between. CDR3 DNA sequence: TGTGCCAGCAGTGTTCAACATCCCAATGAGCAGTTCTTC. It codes for CASSVQHPNEQFF.

The chain uses TRBV5-4 and TRBJ2-5, with a possible D match to TRBD2 (5 bases). With 3 bases removed from V and 0 bases from J, the gap between germline ends came to 12 bases. The CDR3 contains 15 residues. CDR1 and CDR2 (germline): SGHNT, YYREEE (reference sequence). The CDR3 here is CASSSRAENQETQYF. The CDR3 DNA reads TGTGCCAGCAGCTCAAGAGCGGAAAACCAAGAGACCCAGTACTTC.

In DNA form, the CDR3 reads TGTGCCAGCAGCTTAGTAGATGCGGGTGGGGTTAACTATGGCTACACCTTC. Encoded protein: CASSLVDAGGVNYGYTF. J is TRBJ1-2 and V is TRBV7-8; D is ambiguous. The CDR3 is 17 amino acids. Trimming removed 1 base at V and 1 base at J, with 16 bases between. CDR1 is SGHVS, CDR2 FQNEAQ, per germline.

V gene TRBV14 combines with J gene TRBJ2-5; 8 bases line up with TRBD1. Germline V gene sequence: CDR1 SGHDN, CDR2 FVKESK. J was trimmed by 7 bases and V by 3 bases; bases with no gene match: 13. This CDR3 has 16 residues. CDR3 protein: CASSQIGTGPSWTQYF. The CDR3 DNA reads TGTGCCAGCAGCCAGATTGGGACAGGTCCTTCTTGGACCCAGTACTTC.

The V and J genes are TRBV10-2 and TRBJ1-5, with D hard to call. The germline gives CDR1 WSHSY, CDR2 SAAADI. The CDR3 has 14 residues. V was cut by 3 bases and J by 5 bases, with 11 bases left in between. The CDR3 protein is CASSDGGLYQPQHF. The CDR3 DNA reads as TGCGCCAGCAGTGATGGCGGGCTTTATCAGCCCCAGCATTTT.

The chain is built from TRBV4-1 and TRBJ1-1; D may be TRBD1 (5 bases). The CDR3 has 14 residues. Trimming pared 1 base from V and 6 bases from J, leaving 12 bases between. From germline, CDR1 is MGHRA and CDR2 YSYEKL. The CDR3: CASSQGGGLAEAFF. CDR3 nucleotide sequence: TGCGCCAGCAGCCAAGGTGGGGGGTTGGCTGAAGCTTTCTTT.

The chain links TRBV4-1 to TRBJ2-7, with a weak D call TRBD2 (6 bases). V was clipped by 4 bases and J by 3 bases, with 16 bases between them. The length of the CDR3 is 15 residues. Per germline, CDR1 MGHRA and CDR2 YSYEKL. The CDR3 loop reads CASSLAGGEYYEQYF. The CDR3 bases are TGCGCCAGCAGCCTTGCCGGGGGAGAATACTACGAGCAGTACTTC.

The CDR3 bases are TGTGCCAGCAGCGTAGACAGTAACTATGGCTACACCTTC. It specifies CASSVDSNYGYTF. This chain connects TRBV9 to TRBJ1-2; D uncertain. V shed 0 bases and J shed 1 base, with 4 bases lying between them. The germline CDR1 and CDR2 sequences are SGDLS and YYNGEE. This CDR3 has 13 amino acids. The variable domain in full, completed from reference TRBV9 and TRBJ1-2, reads DSGVTQTPKHLITATGQRVTLRCSPRSGDLSVYWYQQSLDQGLQFLIQYYNGEERAKGNILERFSAQQFPDLHSELNLSSLELGDSALYFCASSVDSNYGYTFGSGTRLTVV.

This chain joins TRBV5-6 and TRBJ1-2, with 8 bases that match TRBD1. Germline V gene data show CDR1 as SGHDT and CDR2 as YYEEEE. The trim removed 4 bases at V and 8 bases at J, leaving 7 bases unmatched. CDR3 size: 13 residues. The DNA for the CDR3 is TGTGCCAGCAGCGCGACAGGGGTTAGGGGCTACACCTTC. It encodes CASSATGVRGYTF. Based on the CDR3 plus reference TRBV5-6 and TRBJ1-2, the full variable domain is DAGVTQSPTHLIKTRGQQVTLRCSPKSGHDTVSWYQQALGQGPQFIFQYYEEEERQRGNFPDRFSGHQFPNYSSELNVNALLLGDSALYLCASSATGVRGYTFGSGTRLTVV.

The rearrangement joins TRBV11-2 to TRBJ2-7; a possible D gene is TRBD1 (5 bases). Germline V gene data show CDR1 as SGHAT and CDR2 as FQNNGV. The V end lost 1 base, the J end lost 5 bases, and 12 bases lay between the germline ends. CDR3 length equals 14 residues. DNA of the CDR3: TGTGCCAGCAGCTTAGCGGGCAGGGCCCACGAGCAGTACTTC. This codes for CASSLAGRAHEQYF.

The genes are TRBV7-9 and TRBJ1-1, with TRBD1 matching 7 bases. The CDR3 spans 14 residues. The germline V gene has CDR1 SEHNR and CDR2 FQNEAQ (reference sequence). Unmatched junction bases numbered 9, after V lost 4 bases and J lost 7 bases. The CDR3 reads CASSSVQGWDEAFF. Here the CDR3 DNA reads TGTGCCAGCAGCTCGGTACAGGGGTGGGATGAAGCTTTCTTT.

The V and J genes are TRBV15 and TRBJ1-2, with D unresolved. Trimming cost V 1 base and J 1 base, with 13 bases left between them. The CDR3 runs 16 residues. CDR1 LNHNV and CDR2 YYDKDF come from the germline V gene (reference sequence). CDR3 sequence (DNA): TGTGCCACCAGCAGAGGTCCCGGGCGGGGTAACTATGGCTACACCTTC. Its translation: CATSRGPGRGNYGYTF.

This chain connects TRBV19 to TRBJ2-7, with unresolved D. With 1 base removed from V and 1 base from J, the gap between germline ends came to 8 bases. The CDR3 extends over 14 amino acids. The germline V gene has CDR1 LNHDA and CDR2 SQIVND (reference sequence). Here the CDR3 reads CASSIVGRSYEQYF. DNA for the CDR3: TGTGCCAGTAGTATAGTTGGCCGATCCTACGAGCAGTACTTC.

The chain combines TRBV5-1 with TRBJ2-1; the match to TRBD2 covers 12 bases. Germline-derived CDR1 and CDR2 are SGHRS and YFSETQ. V gave up 4 bases and J gave up 5 bases; unmatched junction bases: 7. This CDR3 contains 16 residues. Written as DNA, the CDR3 is TGCGCCAGCAGCACCAAGACTAGCGGGAGAGACAATGAGCAGTTCTTC. Its protein product is CASSTKTSGRDNEQFF.

The chain recombines TRBV5-1 with TRBJ2-7; D might be TRBD1 (5 bases). This CDR3 spans 13 amino acids. In germline, CDR1 is SGHRS, CDR2 YFSETQ. Trimming shortened V by 1 base and J by 4 bases, and 9 bases separated the two germline ends. The CDR3 bases are TGCGCCAGCAGCTTGACAGACAGATACGAGCAGTACTTC. Its protein is CASSLTDRYEQYF.

CDR3 region: CASRVRGPGTDTQYF. CDR3 in DNA: TGTGCCAGCAGGGTCCGAGGGCCGGGCACAGATACGCAGTATTTT. The chain employs TRBV11-2 and TRBJ2-3; D might be TRBD2 (5 bases). The CDR3 covers 15 residues. Trimming cost V 6 bases and J 1 base, with 14 bases left between them. Germline assignment: CDR1 SGHAT and CDR2 FQNNGV.

The genes are TRBV29-1 and TRBJ2-3; unclear D gene. CDR1 is SQVTM, CDR2 ANQGSEA, per germline. This CDR3 is 14 amino acids long. V lost 7 bases, J lost 0 bases, and 14 bases lay in between. CDR3 DNA: TGCAGCGCCAAAGTCGCGGTTAGCACAGATACGCAGTATTTT. Protein product: CSAKVAVSTDTQYF.